This TCR beta chain was documented in a study of shared clonotypes between healthy human individuals. Findings of the study overall: Clonotypes not shared had lower generation probabilities than those common to all four donors.

To note about this clone: Its target is not known.

The protocol was immunoSEQ multiplex PCR, while the TCRdb copy is restricted to in-frame clones and leaves out a portion. The sample has approximately 2,000,000 clones, less than 95% seen once. Germline CDR1 and CDR2: SGHAT and FQNNGV. CDR3 size: 15 residues. The V and J ends lost 5 bases and 3 bases respectively, with 16 bases between them. The origin of this receptor is a man aged 18 to 30 in good health. Some clones in this sample may be carry-over from other donors' samples. The rearrangement uses TRBV11-2 and TRBJ2-5; a possible D gene is TRBD2 (6 bases). The sample taken for sequencing was naive CD4+ T cells from PBMCs. Subset: CD45RA+ positively selected. The CDR3 loop reads CASSPGRAGKETQYF. The DNA of the CDR3 is TGTGCCAGCAGCCCGGGAAGGGCGGGGAAAGAGACCCAGTACTTC.